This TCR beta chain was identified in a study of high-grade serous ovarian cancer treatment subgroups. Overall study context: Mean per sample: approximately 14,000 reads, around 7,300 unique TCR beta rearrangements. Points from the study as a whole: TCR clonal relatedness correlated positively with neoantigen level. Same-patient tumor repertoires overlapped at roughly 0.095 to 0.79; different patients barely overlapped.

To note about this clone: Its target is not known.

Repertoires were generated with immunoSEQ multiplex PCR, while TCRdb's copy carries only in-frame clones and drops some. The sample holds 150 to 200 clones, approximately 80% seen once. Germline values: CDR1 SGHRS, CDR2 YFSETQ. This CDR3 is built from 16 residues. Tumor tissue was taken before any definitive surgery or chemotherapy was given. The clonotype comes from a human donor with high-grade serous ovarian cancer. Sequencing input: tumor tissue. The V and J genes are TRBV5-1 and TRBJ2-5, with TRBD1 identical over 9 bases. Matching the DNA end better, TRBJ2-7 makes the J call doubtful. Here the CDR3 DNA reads TGCGCCAGCAGCTTGGGTCCGACAGGGGGTACCTACGAGCAGTACTTC. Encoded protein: CASSLGPTGGTYEQYF.